The entry that follows covers one T cell receptor (beta chain) sequence. Terminally differentiated effector memory CD45RA+ cells were left out of the naive CD8 fraction, which was CD45RO-negative and positively selected for CCR7. For every subset, genomic DNA was evenly distributed across several immunoSEQ plates. Data came from immunoSEQ multiplex PCR; TCRdb stores just in-frame clones and leaves some out. Among more than 2 million clones, around 93% were seen once, and the ten largest hold more than 1.5%. The data are from a study of shared clonotypes between healthy human individuals. Whole-study context: A couple of female and a few male donors aged 18 to 49 were enrolled.

CDR1 is MDHEN and CDR2 is SYDVKM in the germline V gene. J was trimmed by 6 bases and V by 7 bases; bases with no gene match: 17. The CDR3 has 16 residues. The receptor's source is a man younger than 30 in good health. Some clones in this sample may be carry-over from other donors' samples. The sample consisted of naive CD8+ T cells from PBMCs. The V gene is TRBV28, the J gene TRBJ1-1; 7 bases align to TRBD1. The CDR3 bases are TGTGCCAGCACCCCAGGGGATGGAGGGGGCTCGGCTGAAGCTTTCTTT. This sequence encodes CASTPGDGGGSAEAFF. The whole variable domain, filled in from reference TRBV28 and TRBJ1-1, reads DVKVTQSSRYLVKRTGEKVFLECVQDMDHENMFWYRQDPGLGLRLIYFSYDVKMKEKGDIPEGYSVSREKKERFSLILESASTNQTSMYLCASTPGDGGGSAEAFFGQGTRLTVV.